The clone carrying this T cell receptor beta chain came up once. The CDR3 spans 15 residues. Between the trimmed V and J ends, which lost 1 base and 5 bases, there was a span of 14 bases. Per the germline V gene, CDR1 is MGHRA and CDR2 is YSYEKL. These data come from a study of blood T cell repertoires in COVID-19. At the level of the study: The United States, Italy and Spain provided the acute and convalescent COVID-19 samples. T cells, B-cell-depleted T cells, or PBMCs provided the cDNA or gDNA that served as material.

Original methodology: Amplification from reference gene primers served as the basis for estimated nucleated cell counts. Using immunoSEQ multiplex PCR, the repertoire was profiled, and TCRdb retains in-frame clones only, with some absent. The V and J calls and clone size were taken over from that table, and D and trimming were inferred from the DNA. The repertoire holds some 28,000 clones, with about 89% as singletons. This chain joins TRBV4-1 and TRBJ1-2; D gene ambiguous. This receptor was obtained from a human donor in a cohort sampled during active COVID-19. The sequencing sample was made of peripheral blood. The CDR3: CASSQAAGSEYGYTF. The DNA for the CDR3 is TGCGCCAGCAGCCAAGCGGCGGGATCGGAATATGGCTACACCTTC.